The TCR beta chain described here comes from a study of TIL therapy for anti-PD-1-resistant metastatic lung cancer. V dropped 3 bases and J dropped 5; count of bases not matched to a gene: 9. This CDR3 comprises 15 residues. Germline CDR1 SGHRS, CDR2 YFSETQ. Documented time point: pre-treatment sample, taken before nivolumab and TIL therapy. Most excised metastases sampled were pleural nodules or supraclavicular lymph nodes. Patients then received nivolumab; progressors got lymphodepletion, TIL and IL-2. Sequencing used immunoSEQ v3. Data came from immunoSEQ multiplex PCR; TCRdb stores just in-frame clones and leaves some out. Counted here are tens of thousands of clones, about two thirds occurring once; the ten biggest clones make up 5.6%.

This chain connects TRBV5-1 to TRBJ2-7; TRBD2 aligns across 9 bases. Sequenced material: tumor tissue, taken at baseline. This TCR was sampled from a person aged 25 to 79 with non-small cell lung cancer. The CDR3 protein is CASSSRRGGSDEQYF. In DNA form, the CDR3 reads TGCGCCAGCAGCTCCCGGCGGGGGGGGAGCGACGAGCAGTACTTC.